This TCR beta chain was obtained from a study of blood T cell repertoires in COVID-19. Produced via immunoSEQ multiplex PCR; TCRdb's table is partial and in-frame only. The data show 160,000 or so clones, with roughly nine tenths seen just once and 15% to 20% held by the top ten. The receptor comes from a man aged 55 to 70 with active or convalescent COVID-19. Sequences were obtained from peripheral blood.

CDR3 nucleotide sequence: TGTGCCTGGACTGAACCGGGACAGGGAAGGGGTGGCTACACCTTC. It yields the protein CAWTEPGQGRGGYTF. This chain uses TRBV30 with TRBJ1-2; 9 positions match TRBD1. The ends lost 4 bases at V and 7 bases at J; junction bases unmatched: 13. The CDR3 length is 15 residues. The V gene's germline CDR1 is GTSNPN and CDR2 SVGIG (reference sequence).